This TCR beta chain was sequenced during a study of blood T cell repertoires in COVID-19. Across the study: Sample material is recorded as cDNA or gDNA derived from T cells, B-cell-depleted T cells, or PBMCs.

Trimming shortened V by 3 bases and J by 10 bases, and 14 bases separated the two germline ends. There are 13 residues in the CDR3. Germline V gene sequence: CDR1 SGHTS, CDR2 YDEGEE. Only in-frame clones appear in the TCRdb table, and some are missing; sequencing was by immunoSEQ multiplex PCR. This sample has about 210,000 clones, with more than 70% found just once. The clonotype was recovered from a man aged 45 to 65 with active or convalescent COVID-19. Sequencing used peripheral blood. This chain links TRBV5-8 with TRBJ2-1; no firm D call. CDR3: CASSWAVLIEQFF. In DNA, the CDR3 is TGTGCCAGCAGCTGGGCCGTCCTTATAGAGCAGTTCTTC.